The 26 T cell receptor beta chains listed next were all sequenced from one sample in a study of blood T cell repertoires in COVID-19. Clones were read by immunoSEQ multiplex PCR, and TCRdb kept only the in-frame ones, dropping some. This table holds approximately 160,000 clones, over 75% found once. Sample: peripheral blood. These receptor sequences come from a man in his 60s with active or convalescent COVID-19.

The chain is built from TRBV7-2 and TRBJ1-5; D gene uncertain. The germline gives CDR1 SGHTA, CDR2 FQGNSA. This CDR3 has 14 amino acids. With 1 base removed from V and 2 bases from J, the gap between germline ends came to 6 bases. In nucleotides, the CDR3 is TGTGCCAGCAGCTTAGGTCCAGGCAATCAGCCCCAGCATTTT. Translating it yields CASSLGPGNQPQHF.

A few counts support this clone. This chain joins TRBV15 and TRBJ1-5; D perhaps matches TRBD1 (5 bases). Germline loops: CDR1 LNHNV, CDR2 YYDKDF (reference sequence). V was pared by 0 bases and J by 2 bases, with 23 bases between. The CDR3 is 20 amino acids. DNA for the CDR3: TGTGCCACCAGCAGAGATCGTCAGGGATGGGAATCGAAGGGCAATCAGCCCCAGCATTTT. Protein product: CATSRDRQGWESKGNQPQHF.

The rearrangement uses TRBV5-4 and TRBJ2-7; TRBD2 agrees at 7 bases. The CDR3 is made up of 15 amino acids. Germline V gives CDR1 SGHNT, CDR2 YYREEE (reference sequence). J was trimmed by 0 bases and V by 0 bases; bases with no gene match: 3. CDR3 in DNA: TGTGCCAGCAGCTTGGAGCTAGCGGCCTCCTACGAGCAGTACTTC. This translates into CASSLELAASYEQYF.

V is TRBV7-9 and J is TRBJ1-4; no firm D call. The V gene lost 0 bases and the J gene lost 8 bases, with 7 bases spanning the gap. This CDR3 contains 13 residues. CDR1 and CDR2 (germline): SEHNR, FQNEAQ (reference sequence). The CDR3 region has the DNA TGTGCCAGCAGCTTAGCGTTGGCCGAAAAACTGTTTTTT. Protein: CASSLALAEKLFF.

The chain joins TRBV20-1 to TRBJ1-2, with TRBD1 identical over 10 bases. Germline V gene sequence: CDR1 DFQATT, CDR2 SNEGSKA (reference sequence). CDR3 length: 11 amino acids. Trimming removed 5 bases from V and 8 bases from J; junction bases left unmatched: 2. Written as DNA, the CDR3 is TGCAGTGCTGGGACAGGGGCCGGCTACACCTTC. Amino acid sequence: CSAGTGAGYTF.

This chain connects TRBV28 to TRBJ2-3, with TRBD2 matching 13 bases. Losses at the gene ends were 2 bases for V and 1 base for J; bases not matched to a gene: 3. This CDR3 contains 17 residues. Per germline, CDR1 MDHEN and CDR2 SYDVKM. The CDR3 nucleotides read TGTGCCAGCAGTTTAGGGGGACTAGCGGGACGCACAGATACGCAGTATTTT. Translated: CASSLGGLAGRTDTQYF.

The chain joins TRBV28 to TRBJ1-1, with a weak D call TRBD1 (6 bases). Germline V lookup: CDR1 MDHEN, CDR2 SYDVKM. The CDR3 loop spans 14 amino acids. V was clipped by 6 bases and J by 0 bases, with 11 bases between them. CDR3 sequence (DNA): TGTGCCAGCAGGGTGGGACAAGTGAACACTGAAGCTTTCTTT. Translating it yields CASRVGQVNTEAFF.

The chain combines TRBV2 with TRBJ2-7, with TRBD1 as a possible D gene (5 bases). Germline CDR1 and CDR2: SNHLY and FYNNEI. Trimming took 6 bases from V and 3 from J, leaving 15 bases between them. CDR3 length equals 14 residues. Written as DNA, the CDR3 is TGTGCCAGCAGAATGGACAATCTTAACTACGAGCAGTACTTC. It yields the protein CASRMDNLNYEQYF. The complete variable domain, with remaining parts taken from reference TRBV2 and TRBJ2-7, reads EPEVTQTPSHQVTQMGQEVILRCVPISNHLYFYWYRQILGQKVEFLVSFYNNEISEKSEIFDDQFSVERPDGSNFTLKIRSTKLEDSAMYFCASRMDNLNYEQYFGPGTRLTVT.

This clone was observed many times. This rearrangement joins TRBV2 to TRBJ2-2, with D possibly being TRBD1 (6 bases). V shed 5 bases and J shed 3 bases, with 10 bases lying between them. CDR1 SNHLY and CDR2 FYNNEI come from the germline V gene. The CDR3 loop spans 14 amino acids. For the CDR3, the DNA is TGTGCCAGCAGTCTGGACAGTTACACCGGGGAGCTGTTTTTT. Translating it yields CASSLDSYTGELFF.

The chain employs TRBV11-2 and TRBJ2-4; 13 bases match TRBD2. The CDR3 contains 14 residues. Germline CDR1 SGHAT, CDR2 FQNNGV. V gave up 5 bases and J gave up 8 bases; unmatched junction bases: 3. The CDR3 is CASSPLAGGDIQYF. The DNA for the CDR3 is TGTGCCAGCAGCCCACTAGCGGGGGGGGACATTCAGTACTTC. Full variable domain (rest looked up from reference TRBV11-2 and TRBJ2-4): EAGVAQSPRYKIIEKRQSVAFWCNPISGHATLYWYQQILGQGPKLLIQFQNNGVVDDSQLPKDRFSAERLKGVDSTLKIQPAKLEDSAVYLCASSPLAGGDIQYFGAGTRLSVL.

This chain joins TRBV6-1 and TRBJ2-3, with D possibly TRBD2 on 6 matching bases. The V and J ends lost 2 bases and 4 bases respectively, with 16 bases between them. Germline assignment: CDR1 MNHNS and CDR2 SASEGT. The CDR3 length is 16 residues. CDR3 loop: CASSERDGSGSDTQYF. In DNA form, the CDR3 reads TGTGCCAGCAGTGAAAGGGACGGGAGCGGGTCAGATACGCAGTATTTT.

This sequence joins TRBV28 and TRBJ1-2, with a weak D call TRBD1 (6 bases). Germline V gene lookup returns CDR1 MDHEN and CDR2 SYDVKM. This CDR3 is built from 13 residues. Deletions cut 7 bases from V and 7 bases from J, with 16 bases between. This chain's CDR3 is CASNRHMGAGYTF. Here the CDR3 DNA reads TGTGCCAGCAATCGGCATATGGGGGCTGGCTACACCTTC.

V usage is TRBV6-5 and J usage is TRBJ1-1; possible D gene TRBD1, 5 bases. The CDR3 length is 16 residues. Per germline, CDR1 MNHEY and CDR2 SVGAGI. V was trimmed by 0 bases and J by 6 bases, leaving 17 bases between them. CDR3 region: CASSYSTGGLSSEAFF. The CDR3 region has the DNA TGTGCCAGCAGTTACTCGACGGGGGGGTTAAGCTCTGAAGCTTTCTTT.

The chain carries TRBV4-1 and TRBJ2-7; D is undetermined. The CDR3 spans 14 residues. The V end lost 6 bases, the J end lost 1 base, and 13 bases lay between the germline ends. Germline CDR1 and CDR2: MGHRA and YSYEKL. CDR3 in DNA: TGCGCCAGCAGGCTGAGTGGTGATTCCTACGAGCAGTACTTC. The encoded protein is CASRLSGDSYEQYF.

V usage is TRBV2 and J usage is TRBJ1-5, with D tentatively TRBD1 (5 bases). Germline assignment: CDR1 SNHLY and CDR2 FYNNEI. V was trimmed by 8 bases and J by 0 bases, leaving 20 bases between them. The CDR3 runs to 17 residues. This CDR3 is CASRPDNLPPSNQPQHF. The CDR3, as DNA: TGTGCCAGCCGACCGGACAACCTCCCCCCTAGCAATCAGCCCCAGCATTTT.

This sequence joins TRBV3-1 (or the pseudogene TRBV3-2) and TRBJ2-3; D unresolved. Trimming left V 0 bases short and J 2 bases short, with 6 bases between. The V gene's germline CDR1 is LGHDT and CDR2 YNNKEL (reference sequence). This CDR3 has 14 amino acids. CDR3 in DNA: TGTGCCAGCAGCCAAGATGTTTACACAGATACGCAGTATTTT. This translates into CASSQDVYTDTQYF.

The rearrangement uses TRBV2 and TRBJ2-5; 9 nucleotides align to TRBD1. Trimming removed 5 bases from V and 7 bases from J; junction bases left unmatched: 8. CDR1 SNHLY and CDR2 FYNNEI come from the germline V gene. This CDR3 region has 14 residues. CDR3 in amino acids: CASSPTGGSWTQYF. CDR3 in DNA: TGTGCCAGCAGTCCGACAGGGGGTAGTTGGACCCAGTACTTC.

This clone was observed a handful of times. The chain has TRBV2 and TRBJ1-6; weak D call: TRBD1 (5 bases). V gave up 7 bases and J gave up 8 bases, with 15 bases separating them. The CDR3 loop spans 14 amino acids. CDR1 is SNHLY and CDR2 is FYNNEI in the germline V gene. CDR3 sequence (DNA): TGTGCCAGCAATACCGGGACTTTGGATTCACCCCTCCACTTT. Residues: CASNTGTLDSPLHF.

The chain carries TRBV7-9 and TRBJ2-1; 7 bases agree with TRBD1. This CDR3 spans 16 amino acids. With 1 base clipped from V and 0 bases from J, the junction kept 3 bases outside the gene matches. CDR1 SEHNR and CDR2 FQNEAQ come from the germline V gene (reference sequence). The chain's CDR3 is CASSLGGTASYNEQFF. The CDR3 DNA reads TGTGCCAGCAGCTTAGGAGGGACAGCCTCCTACAATGAGCAGTTCTTC.

A few counts support this clone. The V and J genes are TRBV28 and TRBJ2-7; D might be TRBD1 (5 bases). V shed 8 bases and J shed 2 bases, with 31 bases lying between them. The length of the CDR3 is 19 residues. CDR1 is MDHEN, CDR2 SYDVKM, per germline. CDR3 nucleotide sequence: TGTGCCAGCGTGGGGCCCCGGGCAGCACCAGGATCAAAAGCCTACGAGCAGTACTTC. Encoded protein: CASVGPRAAPGSKAYEQYF. The entire variable domain, with the rest obtained from reference TRBV28 and TRBJ2-7, is as follows: DVKVTQSSRYLVKRTGEKVFLECVQDMDHENMFWYRQDPGLGLRLIYFSYDVKMKEKGDIPEGYSVSREKKERFSLILESASTNQTSMYLCASVGPRAAPGSKAYEQYFGPGTRLTVT.

This chain connects TRBV29-1 to TRBJ2-1; D is undetermined. CDR3 length: 11 residues. V was shortened by 4 bases and J by 4 bases, with 5 bases between the two germline ends. Germline V gene sequence: CDR1 SQVTM, CDR2 ANQGSEA. The CDR3 is CSVGVYNEQFF. CDR3 in DNA: TGCAGCGTTGGTGTATACAATGAGCAGTTCTTC.

The chain recombines TRBV15 with TRBJ1-2, with D maybe TRBD1 (6 bases). The length of the CDR3 is 15 residues. V lost 4 bases, J lost 0 bases, and 12 bases lay in between. Germline CDR1 LNHNV, CDR2 YYDKDF (reference sequence). The CDR3 is CATSIDRQANYGYTF. DNA for the CDR3: TGTGCCACCAGCATCGACAGGCAAGCTAACTATGGCTACACCTTC. Full variable domain (missing parts from reference TRBV15 and TRBJ1-2): DAMVIQNPRYQVTQFGKPVTLSCSQTLNHNVMYWYQQKSSQAPKLLFHYYDKDFNNEADTPDNFQSRRPNTSFCFLDIRSPGLGDTAMYLCATSIDRQANYGYTFGSGTRLTVV.

V gene TRBV7-2 combines with J gene TRBJ2-1; 9 bases are a match to TRBD2. Trimming cost V 4 bases and J 2 bases; bases outside gene matches: 9. From germline, CDR1 is SGHTA and CDR2 FQGNSA. This CDR3 region has 17 residues. CDR3 region: CASSSPGLAGPYNEQFF. DNA of the CDR3: TGTGCCAGCAGCTCCCCTGGGCTAGCGGGACCCTACAATGAGCAGTTCTTC.

The genes are TRBV2 and TRBJ2-3, with a possible D match to TRBD2 (5 bases). Per germline, CDR1 SNHLY and CDR2 FYNNEI. CDR3 length: 15 residues. V lost 3 bases to trimming and J lost 2 bases, with 12 bases between them. CDR3 in amino acids: CASSEAGITTDTQYF. The CDR3 DNA is TGTGCCAGCAGTGAGGCCGGGATCACCACAGATACGCAGTATTTT.

This clone was counted only a few times. The rearrangement uses TRBV12-5 and TRBJ2-1, with 7 positions matching TRBD1. The germline gives CDR1 LGHNT, CDR2 FRNRAP. J lost 4 bases, V lost 10 bases, and 10 bases had no gene match. This CDR3 is built from 14 residues. The CDR3 DNA sequence: TGTGCTACACATAAATGGGACAGATACAATGAGCAGTTCTTC. The encoded protein is CATHKWDRYNEQFF.

The chain carries TRBV5-3 and TRBJ2-1, with TRBD2 matching 9 bases. TRBV5-3 is recorded as an ORF, its role being uncertain. V was pared by 4 bases and J by 8 bases, with 1 base of the junction left unmatched. The CDR3 covers 12 residues. Here the CDR3 reads CARSRLADEQFF. In DNA form, the CDR3 reads TGTGCCAGAAGCCGACTAGCGGATGAGCAGTTCTTC.